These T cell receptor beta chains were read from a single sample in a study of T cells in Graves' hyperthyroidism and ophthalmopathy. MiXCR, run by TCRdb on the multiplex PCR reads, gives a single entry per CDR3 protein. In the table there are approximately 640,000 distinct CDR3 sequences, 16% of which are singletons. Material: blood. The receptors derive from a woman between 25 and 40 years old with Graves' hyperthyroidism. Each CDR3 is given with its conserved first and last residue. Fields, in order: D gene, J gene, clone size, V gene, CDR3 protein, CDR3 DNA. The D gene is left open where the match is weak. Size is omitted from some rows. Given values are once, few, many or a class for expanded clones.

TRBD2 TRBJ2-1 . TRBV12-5 CASGLGGLGRDYNEQFF TGTGCTAGTGGTTTGGGGGGGCTCGGGAGGGACTACAATGAGCAGTTCTTC
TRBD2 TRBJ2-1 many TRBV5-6 CASSLGLAGLGEQFF TGTGCCAGCAGCCTTGGACTAGCGGGCTTGGGGGAGCAGTTCTTC
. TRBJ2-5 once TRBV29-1 CSVGSDQETQYF TGCAGCGTTGGGTCAGACCAAGAGACCCAGTACTTC
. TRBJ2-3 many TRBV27 CASSGRLPDTQYF TGTGCCAGCAGTGGACGTTTGCCAGATACGCAGTATTTT
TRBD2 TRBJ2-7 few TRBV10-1 CASSEWTSGTHEQYF TGCGCCAGCAGTGAGTGGACTAGCGGGACCCACGAGCAGTACTTC
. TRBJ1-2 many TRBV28 CASSLVWGPTGTF TGTGCCAGCAGTTTAGTGTGGGGGCCCACCGGCACCTTC
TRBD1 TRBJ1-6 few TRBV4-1 CASSQGQGGSPLHF TGCGCCAGCAGCCAGGGACAGGGGGGTTCACCCCTCCACTTT
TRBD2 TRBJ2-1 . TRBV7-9 CASSLLPPGLAGAGDEQFF TGTGCCAGCAGCCTACTGCCCCCAGGACTAGCGGGAGCCGGGGATGAGCAGTTCTTC
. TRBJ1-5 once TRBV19 CASSTGIYQPQHF TGTGCCAGTAGTACGGGGATTTATCAGCCCCAGCATTTT
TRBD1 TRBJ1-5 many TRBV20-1 CSASQGGLNQPQHF TGCAGTGCTAGCCAGGGGGGCCTCAATCAGCCCCAGCATTTT
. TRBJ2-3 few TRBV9 CASSVANSADTQYF TGTGCCAGCAGCGTAGCTAACAGCGCAGATACGCAGTATTTT
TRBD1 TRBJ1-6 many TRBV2 CASSRQGDSPLHF TGTGCCAGCAGTCGACAGGGAGATTCACCCCTCCACTTT
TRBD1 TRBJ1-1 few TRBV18 CASSRGTGEEAFF TGTGCCAGCTCACGAGGGACAGGGGAAGAAGCTTTCTTT
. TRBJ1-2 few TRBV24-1 CATSKGDSGNYGYTF TGTGCCACCAGTAAAGGGGATTCAGGGAACTATGGCTACACCTTC
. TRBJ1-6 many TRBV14 CASSQAKQRRNSYNSPLHF TGTGCCAGCAGCCAAGCGAAGCAACGTAGGAACTCCTATAATTCACCCCTCCACTTT
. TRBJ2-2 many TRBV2 CASSVNQDSNTGELFF TGTGCCAGCAGTGTAAATCAGGATTCGAACACCGGGGAGCTGTTTTTT
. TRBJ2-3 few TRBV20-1 CSATRTDTQYF TGCAGTGCTACCAGGACAGATACGCAGTATTTT
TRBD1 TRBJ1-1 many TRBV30 CAWGTGTGYTSAFF TGTGCCTGGGGGACCGGGACAGGGTACACTAGCGCTTTCTTT
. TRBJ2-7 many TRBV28 CASSSPSITYEQYF TGTGCCAGCAGTTCCCCCTCTATCACCTACGAGCAGTACTTC
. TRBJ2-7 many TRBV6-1 CASSSTGLSYEQYF TGTGCCAGCAGTTCTACAGGGCTCTCCTACGAGCAGTACTTC
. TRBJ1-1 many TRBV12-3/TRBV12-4 CASSSIREDWNTEAFF TGTGCCAGCAGCTCAATACGGGAGGATTGGAACACTGAAGCTTTCTTT
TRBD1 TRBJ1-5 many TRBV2 CASSLTGGADQPQHF TGTGCCAGCAGCCTAACAGGGGGGGCTGATCAGCCCCAGCATTTT
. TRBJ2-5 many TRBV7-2 CASSTDRGILTQYF TGTGCCAGCAGCACAGATCGAGGGATATTGACCCAGTACTTC
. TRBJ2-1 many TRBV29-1 CSTTGLSNEQFF TGCAGCACGACGGGACTTAGCAACGAGCAGTTCTTC
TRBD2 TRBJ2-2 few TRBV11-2 CASSFAGVNTGELFF TGTGCCAGCAGCTTTGCGGGGGTGAACACCGGGGAGCTGTTTTTT
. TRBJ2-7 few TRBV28 CASRETSSIYEQYF TGTGCCAGCAGAGAAACTAGCTCTATCTACGAGCAGTACTTC
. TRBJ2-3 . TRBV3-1 CASSRGPGDTQYF TGTGCCAGCAGCCGGGGGCCGGGGGATACGCAGTATTTT
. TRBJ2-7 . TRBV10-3 CAISDPGFEQYF TGTGCCATCAGTGACCCAGGGTTCGAGCAGTACTTC
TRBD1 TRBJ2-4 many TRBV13 CASSFEQGAKNIQYF TGTGCCAGCAGCTTTGAACAGGGGGCCAAAAACATTCAGTACTTC
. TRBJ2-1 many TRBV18 CASSPFSGHNNEQFF TGTGCCAGCTCACCATTTTCCGGACACAACAATGAGCAGTTCTTC
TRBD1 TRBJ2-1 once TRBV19 CASSDQGARYNEQFF TGTGCCAGTAGTGATCAGGGGGCTAGGTACAATGAGCAGTTCTTC
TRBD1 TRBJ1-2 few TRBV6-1 CASTPGGSGYTF TGTGCCAGCACCCCAGGGGGTAGTGGCTACACCTTC
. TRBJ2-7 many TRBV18 CASSPRTASYEQYF TGTGCCAGCAGTCCACGGACAGCCTCCTACGAGCAGTACTTC
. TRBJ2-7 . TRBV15 CATSRVDPLEEQYF TGTGCCACCAGCAGAGTGGACCCCTTGGAGGAGCAGTACTTC
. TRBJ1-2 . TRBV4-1 CASSQDGTGITALRGYTF TGCGCCAGCAGCCAAGATGGCACAGGGATCACAGCCTTGCGCGGCTACACCTTC
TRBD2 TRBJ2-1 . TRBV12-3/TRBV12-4 CASRIAGVANEQFF TGTGCCAGCAGAATAGCGGGAGTAGCCAATGAGCAGTTCTTC
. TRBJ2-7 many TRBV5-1 CASSLGHRDGAYEQYF TGCGCCAGCAGCTTGGGCCACCGGGACGGAGCCTACGAGCAGTACTTC
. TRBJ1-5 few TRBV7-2 CASSLASGDQPQHF TGTGCCAGCAGCTTAGCCTCAGGGGATCAGCCCCAGCATTTT
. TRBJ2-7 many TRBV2 CASNSGEDYEQYF TGTGCCAGCAATTCGGGAGAGGACTACGAGCAGTACTTC
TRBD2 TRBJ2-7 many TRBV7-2 CASSSQGTHSGTSGRAYEQYF TGTGCCAGCAGCTCCCAAGGCACGCATTCCGGGACTAGCGGGAGGGCCTACGAGCAGTACTTC
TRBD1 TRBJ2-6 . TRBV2 CASNLGQDTISGANVLTF TGTGCCAGCAACCTCGGACAGGATACGATCTCTGGGGCCAACGTCCTGACTTTC
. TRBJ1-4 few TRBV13 CASSDRRTVEKLFF TGTGCCAGCAGCGACAGGCGAACTGTGGAAAAACTGTTTTTT
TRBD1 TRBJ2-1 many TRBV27 CASTRTGGRFAYDEQFF TGTGCCAGCACCCGGACAGGGGGAAGGTTCGCTTACGATGAGCAGTTCTTC